A single sample gave rise to the 19 T cell receptor beta chains below, sequenced in a study of cytomegalovirus exposure and HLA in healthy donors. PCR primers comprised 60 Vbeta and 13 Jbeta primers. Profiled with immunoSEQ multiplex PCR; TCRdb holds only in-frame clones, not every one. The table lists under 95,000 clones, 60% to 85% of them singletons. The sequenced sample consisted of PBMCs. The receptors shown here come from a male donor in good health and CMV-seronegative.

This clone was seen once. The chain combines TRBV25-1 with TRBJ1-1; TRBD1 matches at 8 bases. CDR3 length equals 13 residues. Germline V gives CDR1 MGHDK, CDR2 SYGVNS. With V trimmed by 4 bases and J by 6 bases, 4 bases remained unmatched. The DNA for the CDR3 is TGTGCCAGCAGTGGACAGGGGTGGTCTGAAGCTTTCTTT. Protein sequence: CASSGQGWSEAFF.

This rearrangement joins TRBV7-9 to TRBJ1-1; 8 nucleotides agree with TRBD1. CDR1 is SEHNR and CDR2 is FQNEAQ in the germline V gene (reference sequence). This CDR3 spans 15 amino acids. V trimming: 1 base; J trimming: 5 bases; junction bases outside the gene matches: 6. CDR3 DNA: TGTGCCAGCAGCTTAGTCGGGACAGGTAATACTGAAGCTTTCTTT. Translating it yields CASSLVGTGNTEAFF.

This clone was recorded once. The chain carries TRBV5-1 and TRBJ2-3; the match to TRBD1 covers 9 bases. The trim removed 0 bases at V and 2 bases at J, leaving 4 bases unmatched. Per the germline V gene, CDR1 is SGHRS and CDR2 is YFSETQ. The CDR3 has 16 amino acids. CDR3 sequence reads: CASSLGTGAVTDTQYF. The CDR3 DNA sequence: TGCGCCAGCAGCTTGGGGACAGGGGCCGTCACAGATACGCAGTATTTT.

J is TRBJ1-2 and V is TRBV7-9, with D tentatively TRBD1 (5 bases). The CDR3 is 15 residues long. Germline CDR1 is SEHNR and CDR2 is FQNEAQ (reference sequence). Trimming cost V 8 bases and J 0 bases, with 16 bases left between them. In DNA, the CDR3 is TGTGCCAGCTGGGCGACAGCCCACTCTAACTATGGCTACACCTTC. Amino acids: CASWATAHSNYGYTF.

The chain combines TRBV6-1 with TRBJ2-7; D is ambiguous. Germline V lookup: CDR1 MNHNS, CDR2 SASEGT. V dropped 1 base and J dropped 0 bases, with 4 bases sitting between them. The CDR3 consists of 13 residues. The CDR3 loop reads CASSEGASYEQYF. The CDR3 DNA follows: TGTGCCAGCAGTGAAGGCGCCTCCTACGAGCAGTACTTC.

The table lists this clone with a count of one. The V and J genes are TRBV5-6 and TRBJ2-2, with TRBD1 matching over 9 bases. This CDR3 is 17 amino acids long. V gave up 3 bases and J gave up 4 bases; unmatched junction bases: 10. Germline assignment: CDR1 SGHDT and CDR2 YYEEEE. The CDR3 here is CASSSAGTGFFTGELFF. The CDR3 DNA is TGTGCCAGCAGCTCGGCCGGGACAGGGTTTTTCACCGGGGAGCTGTTTTTT.

V and J are TRBV5-1 and TRBJ2-2; D might be TRBD1 (5 bases). This CDR3 has 13 residues. V gave up 2 bases and J gave up 5 bases, with 7 bases separating them. Germline loops: CDR1 SGHRS, CDR2 YFSETQ. In DNA form, the CDR3 reads TGCGCCAGCAGCTTAGACAGAACCGGGGAGCTGTTTTTT. Protein: CASSLDRTGELFF.

The gene calls are TRBV2 and TRBJ1-2; the D is unclear. V lost 1 base, J lost 8 bases, and 8 bases lay in between. Germline-derived CDR1 and CDR2 are SNHLY and FYNNEI. The CDR3 length is 12 residues. The CDR3 region has the DNA TGTGCCAGCAGTGAAGTTTCCGAGGGCTACACCTTC. The encoded protein is CASSEVSEGYTF.

The chain combines TRBV2 with TRBJ2-1; D uncertain. The CDR3 length is 15 residues. Per the germline V gene, CDR1 is SNHLY and CDR2 is FYNNEI. V dropped 1 base and J dropped 4 bases, with 11 bases sitting between them. The chain's CDR3 is CASSEGSSRYNEQFF. CDR3 nucleotides: TGTGCCAGCAGTGAAGGCTCCAGCAGGTACAATGAGCAGTTCTTC.

This clone was counted a single time. The CDR3 region is CSLQTGNEKLFF. The CDR3 bases are TGTTCCCTCCAGACAGGGAATGAAAAACTGTTTTTT. This chain connects TRBV7-9 to TRBJ1-4; 7 bases line up with TRBD1. CDR1 SEHNR and CDR2 FQNEAQ come from the germline V gene (reference sequence). CDR3 length: 12 residues.

The chain joins TRBV7-9 to TRBJ2-7; maybe TRBD1 (5 bases). CDR3 size: 16 residues. Germline-derived CDR1 and CDR2 are SEHNR and FQNEAQ (reference sequence). V gave up 0 bases and J gave up 3 bases, with 15 bases separating them. CDR3 in DNA: TGTGCCAGCAGCTTAGCGGTGGGGCCTACCCACTACGAGCAGTACTTC. This sequence encodes CASSLAVGPTHYEQYF.

V gene TRBV5-1 combines with J gene TRBJ1-1; a weak D match, TRBD1 (6 bases). Trimming pared 0 bases from V and 0 bases from J, leaving 12 bases between. Germline V gene sequence: CDR1 SGHRS, CDR2 YFSETQ. This CDR3 region has 16 residues. The CDR3 reads CASSLDRERVNTEAFF. The CDR3, as DNA: TGCGCCAGCAGCTTGGACAGGGAGAGGGTGAACACTGAAGCTTTCTTT.

This chain connects TRBV9 to TRBJ2-5; 7 nucleotides agree with TRBD1. CDR3 length: 14 amino acids. V shed 1 base, J shed 2 bases, and the junction held 2 bases outside the gene matches. Germline V CDR1 and CDR2: SGDLS, YYNGEE. CDR3 protein: CASSVWDRQETQYF. In DNA form, the CDR3 reads TGTGCCAGCAGCGTATGGGACAGACAAGAGACCCAGTACTTC.

This clone has a handful of counts. As DNA, the CDR3 is TGCAGCGTGGGGGGGGGATATGGTCCTAATGAAAAACTGTTTTTT. It is translated as CSVGGGYGPNEKLFF. The chain carries TRBV29-1 and TRBJ1-4; D possibly corresponds to TRBD1 (5 bases). From germline, CDR1 is SQVTM and CDR2 ANQGSEA. V was shortened by 6 bases and J by 3 bases, with 17 bases between the two germline ends. The CDR3 has 15 amino acids.

This clone was detected a few times. This sequence joins TRBV7-2 and TRBJ2-5; TRBD1 agrees at 7 bases. This CDR3 region has 14 residues. CDR1 and CDR2 (germline): SGHTA, FQGNSA. Germline trimming cut 4 bases from V and 2 bases from J; bases unmatched to any gene: 4. The CDR3 coding sequence is TGTGCCAGCAGCTCGACAGGGATTCAAGAGACCCAGTACTTC. As protein: CASSSTGIQETQYF.

The chain recombines TRBV25-1 with TRBJ2-7, with D perhaps TRBD1 (6 bases). Germline values: CDR1 MGHDK, CDR2 SYGVNS. The CDR3 is 16 amino acids. Trimming left V 1 base short and J 7 bases short, with 20 bases between. The CDR3 loop is CASSESARGFLDEQYF. The CDR3 nucleotides are TGTGCCAGCAGTGAATCAGCCAGGGGTTTTTTGGATGAGCAGTACTTC.

V and J are TRBV9 and TRBJ2-7, with TRBD1 identical over 9 bases. Unmatched junction bases numbered 10, after V lost 4 bases and J lost 5 bases. Germline CDR1 is SGDLS and CDR2 is YYNGEE. This CDR3 spans 15 amino acids. The chain's CDR3 is CASSPRGQGGDEQYF. The CDR3 DNA reads as TGTGCCAGCAGCCCCCGGGGACAGGGAGGAGACGAGCAGTACTTC.

The table lists this clone with a count of one. The chain is built from TRBV7-6 and TRBJ1-5, with 8 bases matching TRBD1. CDR1 and CDR2 (germline): SGHVS, FNYEAQ. The CDR3 extends over 16 amino acids. V lost 5 bases to trimming and J lost 1 base; unmatched junction nucleotides: 7. Written as DNA, the CDR3 is TGTGCCAGCAGCCCACAACAGGGGGAGAGCAATCAGCCCCAGCATTTT. It is translated as CASSPQQGESNQPQHF.

This chain joins TRBV7-2 and TRBJ1-5; possible D gene TRBD1, 6 bases. V lost 5 bases and J lost 6, with 14 bases in between. CDR1 is SGHTA and CDR2 is FQGNSA in the germline V gene. The CDR3 is made up of 14 amino acids. CDR3 sequence reads: CASSPDRLGQPQHF. The CDR3 DNA follows: TGTGCCAGCAGCCCGGACAGACTCGGTCAGCCCCAGCATTTT.